One sample yielded the 20 T cell receptor beta chains listed below, sequenced in a study of Tregs in tolerant kidney transplant recipients. Data came from immunoSEQ multiplex PCR; TCRdb stores just in-frame clones and leaves some out. The table has tens of thousands of clones, approximately 94% seen once. The sequencing here drew on CD4+ T cells from blood, taken before the transplant. These receptors originate from a human donor who received a combined kidney and bone marrow transplant.

The rearrangement joins TRBV29-1 to TRBJ2-3; weak D call: TRBD2 (6 bases). From germline, CDR1 is SQVTM and CDR2 ANQGSEA. V gave up 7 bases and J gave up 3 bases, with 14 bases separating them. There are 13 residues in the CDR3. The DNA for the CDR3 is TGCAGCGCTCCCCGTGCGGGGACAGATACGCAGTATTTT. Residues: CSAPRAGTDTQYF.

The J gene is TRBJ2-1, the V gene TRBV15; the D gene is possibly TRBD2 (5 bases). Trimming pared 0 bases from V and 9 bases from J, leaving 6 bases between. Germline V gene data show CDR1 as LNHNV and CDR2 as YYDKDF (reference sequence). There are 12 residues in the CDR3. Written as DNA, the CDR3 is TGTGCCACCAGCAGAGAGGACTTTGAGCAGTTCTTC. Its protein is CATSREDFEQFF.

J is TRBJ2-7 and V is TRBV11-1; TRBD1 agrees at 10 bases. Trimming took 5 bases from V and 0 from J; bases not matched to a gene: 7. The length of the CDR3 is 16 residues. Germline V lookup: CDR1 SGHAT, CDR2 FQDESV (reference sequence). For the CDR3, the DNA is TGTGCCAGCAGCAATCCGGGACAGGGGTCCTCCTACGAGCAGTACTTC. This codes for CASSNPGQGSSYEQYF.

The chain combines TRBV14 with TRBJ1-1, with a possible D match to TRBD1 (5 bases). Trimming cost V 0 bases and J 0 bases, with 8 bases left between them. Germline loops: CDR1 SGHDN, CDR2 FVKESK. The CDR3 is 15 amino acids. The CDR3 reads CASSQDGGMNTEAFF. The CDR3 DNA sequence: TGTGCCAGCAGCCAAGACGGGGGAATGAACACTGAAGCTTTCTTT.

CDR3 coding DNA: TGTGCCAGCTCTACAGGGGCCTACAATGAGCAGTTCTTC. Its translation: CASSTGAYNEQFF. The chain uses TRBV7-3 and TRBJ2-1; 7 bases match TRBD1. The germline V gene encodes CDR1 SGHTA and CDR2 FQGTGA. This CDR3 has 13 amino acids. The V and J ends lost 8 bases and 2 bases, in that order; junction bases with no gene match: 3.

This chain links TRBV6-1 with TRBJ1-5; D unresolved. Germline CDR1 reads MNHNS; CDR2 reads SASEGT. This CDR3 is built from 14 residues. The V and J ends lost 1 base and 11 bases respectively, with 15 bases between them. The CDR3 DNA sequence: TGTGCCAGCAGTGAAGGTACAGCCTCCTTGGCCCAGCATTTT. This sequence encodes CASSEGTASLAQHF.

The chain employs TRBV6-5 and TRBJ2-5, with D maybe TRBD1 (6 bases). Germline CDR1 is MNHEY and CDR2 is SVGAGI. V lost 5 bases to trimming and J lost 1 base, with 11 bases between them. CDR3 length: 14 amino acids. The CDR3 DNA follows: TGTGCCAGCAGTAAGACAGGCGCCCAAGAGACCCAGTACTTC. Its protein is CASSKTGAQETQYF.

This chain joins TRBV18 and TRBJ1-4, with D perhaps matching TRBD1 (5 bases). Germline CDR1 KGHSH, CDR2 LQKENI. This CDR3 comprises 16 residues. V dropped 3 bases and J dropped 6 bases, with 17 bases sitting between them. As DNA, the CDR3 is TGTGCCAGCTCACCCCGCAATGGAGGGGTAGATGAAAAACTGTTTTTT. As protein: CASSPRNGGVDEKLFF.

The CDR3 bases are TGTGCCAGCAGTGGGGACAGCCTGTTGGGTGAAAAACTGTTTTTT. It is translated as CASSGDSLLGEKLFF. The gene calls are TRBV6-1 and TRBJ1-4; TRBD1 agrees at 7 bases. Looked up from germline, CDR1 is MNHNS and CDR2 is SASEGT. CDR3 size: 15 residues. Unmatched junction bases numbered 9, after V lost 4 bases and J lost 7 bases.

The DNA for the CDR3 is TGTGCCAGCAGCCCACAGCTGTTTAATGAAAAACTGTTTTTT. This translates into CASSPQLFNEKLFF. The genes are TRBV25-1 and TRBJ1-4; D unresolved. The CDR3 extends over 14 amino acids. With 6 bases removed from V and 4 bases from J, the gap between germline ends came to 12 bases. Germline CDR1 MGHDK, CDR2 SYGVNS.

In this sample, this clone turned up once. The rearrangement links TRBV27 to TRBJ1-2; a possible D gene is TRBD1 (6 bases). The V gene lost 7 bases and the J gene lost 8 bases, with 20 bases spanning the gap. The length of the CDR3 is 14 residues. The germline V gene encodes CDR1 MNHEY and CDR2 SMNVEV (reference sequence). CDR3 nucleotide sequence: TGTGCCAGCAAAACCCTGACACGGACAGCAGGCTACACCTTC. Residues: CASKTLTRTAGYTF.

The V call is TRBV6-6, the J call TRBJ2-7, with TRBD1 matching 8 bases. Germline lookup yields CDR1 MNHNY and CDR2 SVGAGI (reference sequence). Trimming took 2 bases from V and 5 from J; bases not matched to a gene: 5. The CDR3 runs to 14 residues. This chain's CDR3 is CASSYAGQANEQYF. The CDR3 DNA sequence: TGTGCCAGCAGTTACGCGGGACAGGCCAACGAGCAGTACTTC.

This rearrangement joins TRBV11-3 to TRBJ2-1, with D unresolved. Between the trimmed V and J ends, which lost 3 bases and 3 bases, there was a span of 12 bases. The CDR3 has 15 residues. Per germline, CDR1 SGHNT and CDR2 YENEEA. The chain's CDR3 is CASSFGSLNYNEQFF. As DNA, the CDR3 is TGTGCCAGCAGCTTCGGGTCATTAAACTACAATGAGCAGTTCTTC. The full variable domain, completed using reference TRBV11-3 and TRBJ2-1, is EAGVVQSPRYKIIEKKQPVAFWCNPISGHNTLYWYLQNLGQGPELLIRYENEEAVDDSQLPKDRFSAERLKGVDSTLKIQPAELGDSAVYLCASSFGSLNYNEQFFGPGTRLTVL.

The chain recombines TRBV27 with TRBJ2-1; 10 bases map to TRBD2. V shed 4 bases and J 5 bases; nucleotides not matched to a gene: 14. This CDR3 comprises 18 residues. Germline CDR1 is MNHEY and CDR2 is SMNVEV (reference sequence). CDR3 amino acids: CASSSPSGRAGRDNEQFF. As DNA, the CDR3 is TGTGCCAGCAGTTCCCCCAGCGGGAGGGCCGGGAGGGACAATGAGCAGTTCTTC.

CDR3 in amino acids: CTSSQDLWRVLYGYTF. The CDR3, as DNA: TGCACCAGCAGCCAAGATCTATGGCGGGTGCTCTATGGCTACACCTTC. The chain has TRBV1 and TRBJ1-2. TRBV1 is given as a pseudogene. The CDR3 is 16 residues long.

The chain recombines TRBV7-8 with TRBJ2-2; D might be TRBD2 (6 bases). Germline V gene lookup returns CDR1 SGHVS and CDR2 FQNEAQ. CDR3 length: 13 residues. Trimming shortened V by 5 bases and J by 6 bases, and 10 bases separated the two germline ends. The CDR3 region has the DNA TGTGCCAGCAGCCCCTGGGAGGCCGGGGAGCTGTTTTTT. Translation gives CASSPWEAGELFF.

The chain recombines TRBV11-2 with TRBJ2-3; a weak D match, TRBD1 (5 bases). The germline V and J ends were trimmed by 3 bases and 4 bases, with 11 bases remaining between them. The CDR3 has 14 residues. Germline CDR1 reads SGHAT; CDR2 reads FQNNGV. The CDR3 spells CASSLTRGADTQYF. The DNA of the CDR3 is TGTGCCAGCAGCTTGACAAGGGGCGCAGATACGCAGTATTTT.

The chain couples TRBV19 to TRBJ1-2; TRBD1 matches 9 bases. J was trimmed by 3 bases and V by 4 bases; bases with no gene match: 12. CDR3 length equals 17 residues. Germline CDR1 reads LNHDA; CDR2 reads SQIVND (reference sequence). The CDR3, as DNA: TGTGCCAGTAGTAAAGGGTCCGGGACAGGGTCGTACTATGGCTACACCTTC. This translates into CASSKGSGTGSYYGYTF.

This clone is a singleton in its sample. This rearrangement joins TRBV27 to TRBJ1-1, with 8 nucleotides matching TRBD1. The V segment lost 6 bases and the J segment 5 bases; nucleotides outside the gene matches: 5. CDR3 length equals 13 residues. Germline V lookup: CDR1 MNHEY, CDR2 SMNVEV (reference sequence). The CDR3 sequence: CASSIDRGTEAFF. DNA for the CDR3: TGTGCCAGCAGCATAGACAGGGGAACTGAAGCTTTCTTT.

The V gene is TRBV5-1, the J gene TRBJ2-2; D gene unclear. Trimming removed 4 bases from V and 0 bases from J, with 4 bases in between. The CDR3 consists of 13 residues. Germline values: CDR1 SGHRS, CDR2 YFSETQ. CDR3 DNA sequence: TGCGCCAGCAGCGTATCGAACACCGGGGAGCTGTTTTTT. It is translated as CASSVSNTGELFF. Complete variable domain (other parts from reference TRBV5-1 and TRBJ2-2): KAGVTQTPRYLIKTRGQQVTLSCSPISGHRSVSWYQQTPGQGLQFLFEYFSETQRNKGNFPGRFSGRQFSNSRSEMNVSTLELGDSALYLCASSVSNTGELFFGEGSRLTVL.